This TCR beta chain came from a study of glioma-infiltrating T cells after dendritic cell vaccination. Time point described: after dendritic cell vaccination, including at tumor progression/relapse. The germline V gene has CDR1 LNHDA and CDR2 SQIVND (reference sequence). CDR3 length equals 19 residues. Trimming stripped 3 bases from V and 5 bases from J, with 29 bases between. Primers: 60 V beta forward and 13 J beta reverse. Data came from immunoSEQ multiplex PCR; TCRdb stores just in-frame clones and leaves some out. The sample lists about 87,000 clones; roughly 87% were seen once. The study's findings and limits: Survival was not directly related to TCR clonality in these patients.

In regard to this clone: The antigen is not known.

V and J are TRBV19 and TRBJ2-7, with TRBD2 as a possible D gene (7 bases). The sample consisted of blood, taken after dendritic cell vaccination. The TCR comes from a human donor with glioblastoma. The chain's CDR3 is CASSISTYRRGGGRHEQYF. For the CDR3, the DNA is TGTGCCAGTAGTATCTCCACTTACAGGAGGGGAGGGGGTCGCCACGAGCAGTACTTC. Based on the CDR3 plus reference TRBV19 and TRBJ2-7, the full variable domain is DGGITQSPKYLFRKEGQNVTLSCEQNLNHDAMYWYRQDPGQGLRLIYYSQIVNDFQKGDIAEGYSVSREKKESFPLTVTSAQKNPTAFYLCASSISTYRRGGGRHEQYFGPGTRLTVT.